This TCR beta chain was sequenced during a study of CD8 T cells in Susac syndrome. This CDR3 has 14 residues. Germline values: CDR1 ENHRY, CDR2 SYGVKD. The V segment lost 2 bases and the J segment 6 bases; nucleotides outside the gene matches: 4. RNA totalling about 0.45 to 1 ug underwent reverse transcription with random hexamers. One entry per CDR3 protein, called by TCRdb with MiXCR from the immunoSEQ multiplex PCR reads. The table shows roughly 120,000 distinct CDR3 sequences, with approximately 93% occurring only once. Sequences were obtained from CD8+ T cells from PBMCs. This TCR came from a human donor with multiple sclerosis. The chain has TRBV10-3 and TRBJ2-3; 8 bases align to TRBD2. This chain's CDR3 is CAISEGTRSDTQYF. In nucleotides, the CDR3 is TGTGCCATCAGTGAGGGGACTAGATCGGATACGCAGTATTTT.